Presented here are 18 T cell receptor beta chains from one specimen sequenced in a study of cytomegalovirus exposure and HLA in healthy donors. TCRdb's table, derived via immunoSEQ multiplex PCR, lists solely in-frame clones and lacks some. The sample shows around 80,000 clones, around 96% of them seen only once. The sample was PBMCs. Receptor source: a young woman in good health and CMV-seronegative.

This sequence joins TRBV19 and TRBJ2-1; 8 nucleotides align to TRBD2. This CDR3 comprises 14 residues. In germline, CDR1 is LNHDA, CDR2 SQIVND (reference sequence). The junction had 9 bases not matched to a gene; V was cut back by 11 bases and J by 3 bases. The CDR3 protein is CAVRGGSDYNEQFF. CDR3 in DNA: TGTGCCGTACGGGGGGGTAGCGACTACAATGAGCAGTTCTTC.

The genes are TRBV27 and TRBJ2-5; 9 bases are shared with TRBD1. CDR1 is MNHEY and CDR2 is SMNVEV in the germline V gene (reference sequence). CDR3 length equals 14 residues. With V trimmed by 7 bases and J by 4 bases, 7 bases remained unmatched. The CDR3, as DNA: TGTGCCAGCAAACAGGGGGCGCTTTCAGAGACCCAGTACTTC. It codes for CASKQGALSETQYF.

The chain joins TRBV7-2 to TRBJ2-1, with D maybe TRBD2 (5 bases). The CDR3 runs to 15 residues. V lost 4 bases to trimming and J lost 1 base, with 11 bases between them. Looked up from germline, CDR1 is SGHTA and CDR2 is FQGNSA. The CDR3 DNA reads as TGTGCCAGCAGCTACGGAGGCTCGTCCTACAATGAGCAGTTCTTC. This translates into CASSYGGSSYNEQFF.

The chain carries TRBV6-5 and TRBJ1-5, with a weak D call TRBD1 (5 bases). CDR1 is MNHEY and CDR2 is SVGAGI in the germline V gene. Trimming left V 6 bases short and J 0 bases short, with 12 bases between. The CDR3 totals 15 residues. CDR3 amino acids: CASRPRRDSNQPQHF. The CDR3 DNA reads as TGTGCCAGCAGGCCCCGCAGGGATAGCAATCAGCCCCAGCATTTT.

The chain has TRBV18 and TRBJ2-1, with 8 nucleotides matching TRBD1. V shed 1 base and J 8 bases; nucleotides not matched to a gene: 7. CDR1 and CDR2 from the germline V gene are KGHSH and LQKENI. The CDR3 has 15 residues. The CDR3 DNA sequence: TGTGCCAGCTCACCACTTTCAGGGGGCATCGATGAGCAGTTCTTC. Protein: CASSPLSGGIDEQFF.

This clone appeared a few times. The V gene is TRBV4-1, the J gene TRBJ2-4, with a possible D match to TRBD1 (6 bases). The germline V gene encodes CDR1 MGHRA and CDR2 YSYEKL. Trimming removed 0 bases at V and 2 bases at J, with 26 bases between. There are 21 residues in the CDR3. The CDR3 sequence: CASSQDGTGTLVTRSKNIQYF. CDR3 in DNA: TGCGCCAGCAGCCAAGATGGGACCGGGACACTCGTAACTAGGTCCAAAAACATTCAGTACTTC.

This chain uses TRBV5-1 with TRBJ2-7, with TRBD2 identical over 11 bases. With 3 bases clipped from V and 6 bases from J, the junction kept 8 bases outside the gene matches. The CDR3 is made up of 15 amino acids. CDR1 and CDR2 (germline): SGHRS, YFSETQ. Here the CDR3 DNA reads TGCGCCAGCAGCTCTGACCTAGCGGGAGGAGGCGAGCAGTACTTC. It specifies CASSSDLAGGGEQYF.

A single count supports this clone. In nucleotides, the CDR3 is TGTGCCAGCAGTTTTAACAGGAACTACGAGCAGTACTTC. Translating it yields CASSFNRNYEQYF. V is TRBV27 and J is TRBJ2-7; a weak D match, TRBD1 (5 bases). CDR3 length equals 13 residues. Germline V lookup: CDR1 MNHEY, CDR2 SMNVEV (reference sequence). V was clipped by 3 bases and J by 3 bases, with 9 bases between them.

J is TRBJ1-6 and V is TRBV6-5; D not resolved. Per the germline V gene, CDR1 is MNHEY and CDR2 is SVGAGI. V lost 2 bases and J 5 bases, leaving 13 bases between the germline ends. The CDR3 consists of 16 residues. The CDR3 is CASSYLGLSDNSPLHF. The CDR3 region has the DNA TGTGCCAGCAGTTACCTGGGTCTGAGCGATAATTCACCCCTCCACTTT.

This clone is a singleton in its sample. Here the CDR3 reads CASSLPGSNYGYTF. The DNA of the CDR3 is TGTGCCAGTAGTCTTCCGGGGTCTAACTATGGCTACACCTTC. This chain uses TRBV19 with TRBJ1-2; no reliable D call. CDR1 LNHDA and CDR2 SQIVND come from the germline V gene (reference sequence). This CDR3 is built from 14 residues. Trimming cost V 5 bases and J 0 bases, with 10 bases left between them.

The CDR3 DNA sequence: TGTGCCAGCATTGGTGTCCGGGGGGTCGGGGGCTACACCTTC. It encodes CASIGVRGVGGYTF. The chain couples TRBV6-5 to TRBJ1-2, with a weak D call TRBD1 (5 bases). The ends were cut back, 7 bases at V and 8 bases at J, with 20 bases in the middle. The germline CDR1 and CDR2 sequences are MNHEY and SVGAGI. This CDR3 is 14 amino acids long.

V usage is TRBV2 and J usage is TRBJ2-1, with 10 positions matching TRBD2. Trimming cost V 7 bases and J 7 bases; bases outside gene matches: 16. The CDR3 has 17 residues. Per the germline V gene, CDR1 is SNHLY and CDR2 is FYNNEI. CDR3 loop: CASTEWGGAGGRNEQFF. CDR3 in DNA: TGTGCCAGCACCGAATGGGGCGGAGCGGGAGGGCGAAATGAGCAGTTCTTC.

The chain has TRBV5-1 and TRBJ1-1; tentative D call: TRBD1 (6 bases). Trimming shortened V by 4 bases and J by 2 bases, and 15 bases separated the two germline ends. The CDR3 is made up of 15 amino acids. CDR1 and CDR2 (germline): SGHRS, YFSETQ. CDR3 region: CASSPQVGANTEAFF. The CDR3 region has the DNA TGCGCCAGCAGCCCCCAAGTGGGGGCTAACACTGAAGCTTTCTTT.

V is TRBV19 and J is TRBJ1-4; D remains unclear. Trimming took 6 bases from V and 3 from J, leaving 14 bases between them. This CDR3 spans 15 amino acids. Germline V gene sequence: CDR1 LNHDA, CDR2 SQIVND (reference sequence). The CDR3 coding sequence is TGTGCCAGTAGCAATCGGGAAACATCTAATGAAAAACTGTTTTTT. Protein: CASSNRETSNEKLFF.

The chain carries TRBV9 and TRBJ2-3; possible D gene TRBD1, 6 bases. Trimming pared 4 bases from V and 3 bases from J, leaving 21 bases between. In germline, CDR1 is SGDLS, CDR2 YYNGEE. The CDR3 has 17 amino acids. The CDR3 spells CASSPRPGQPGTDTQYF. CDR3 sequence (DNA): TGTGCCAGCAGCCCCCGTCCGGGACAACCTGGGACAGATACGCAGTATTTT. Full variable domain (remainder filled in from reference TRBV9 and TRBJ2-3): DSGVTQTPKHLITATGQRVTLRCSPRSGDLSVYWYQQSLDQGLQFLIQYYNGEERAKGNILERFSAQQFPDLHSELNLSSLELGDSALYFCASSPRPGQPGTDTQYFGPGTRLTVL.

This sequence joins TRBV7-9 and TRBJ2-2; 10 nucleotides match TRBD1. Per the germline V gene, CDR1 is SEHNR and CDR2 is FQNEAQ (reference sequence). V gave up 5 bases and J gave up 4 bases; unmatched junction bases: 7. The CDR3 is 16 amino acids. This CDR3 reads CASSPGQGSGTGELFF. The CDR3 DNA follows: TGTGCCAGCAGCCCGGGACAGGGGAGCGGCACCGGGGAGCTGTTTTTT.

V and J are TRBV7-2 and TRBJ2-7; 10 nucleotides match TRBD2. The CDR3 is made up of 16 amino acids. Germline CDR1 is SGHTA and CDR2 is FQGNSA. V dropped 5 bases and J dropped 0; count of bases not matched to a gene: 7. The CDR3 region has the DNA TGTGCCAGCAGCCGGATAGCGGGAGGACCCTCCTACGAGCAGTACTTC. It encodes CASSRIAGGPSYEQYF.

In DNA, the CDR3 is TGTGCCAGCAGCTCCTCTAGCGGGAGGTTGCCGTACTTC. It codes for CASSSSSGRLPYF. The rearrangement joins TRBV7-6 to TRBJ2-4; 11 bases line up with TRBD2. The CDR3 loop spans 13 amino acids. Germline V gene lookup returns CDR1 SGHVS and CDR2 FNYEAQ. Trimming cost V 4 bases and J 15 bases; bases outside gene matches: 8. The full variable domain, with the rest looked up from reference TRBV7-6 and TRBJ2-4, is GAGVSQSPRYKVTKRGQDVALRCDPISGHVSLYWYRQALGQGPEFLTYFNYEAQQDKSGLPNDRFSAERPEGSISTLTIQRTEQRDSAMYRCASSSSSGRLPYFGAGTRLSVL.